This passage covers 24 T cell receptor beta chains from one sample sequenced in a study of T cell clones after liver transplantation. Method: immunoSEQ multiplex PCR; TCRdb's copy keeps in-frame clones and lacks some. The repertoire holds about 76,000 clones, with around four fifths as singletons. The sample here was CD4+ T cells from blood, taken at the 22-month timepoint. The receptors here all came from a human patient who received a liver transplant. The graft donor may be the source of some T cells.

The chain combines TRBV11-1 with TRBJ2-7, with a weak D call TRBD2 (6 bases). Trimming cost V 0 bases and J 0 bases, with 12 bases left between them. The CDR3 is made up of 16 amino acids. CDR1 is SGHAT, CDR2 FQDESV, per germline (reference sequence). This CDR3 is CASSLALQGGSYEQYF. CDR3 coding DNA: TGTGCCAGCAGCTTAGCCCTCCAGGGAGGCTCCTACGAGCAGTACTTC. Complete variable domain (other parts from reference TRBV11-1 and TRBJ2-7): EAEVAQSPRYKITEKSQAVAFWCDPISGHATLYWYRQILGQGPELLVQFQDESVVDDSQLPKDRFSAERLKGVDSTLKIQPAELGDSAMYLCASSLALQGGSYEQYFGPGTRLTVT.

The chain recombines TRBV11-1 with TRBJ2-2, with TRBD2 as a possible D gene (6 bases). The CDR3 runs 14 residues. Trimming left V 9 bases short and J 5 bases short, with 16 bases between. CDR1 SGHAT and CDR2 FQDESV come from the germline V gene (reference sequence). The CDR3 protein is CASGKDYLTGELFF. CDR3 DNA sequence: TGTGCCAGTGGAAAGGACTACTTGACCGGGGAGCTGTTTTTT.

This chain connects TRBV7-9 to TRBJ2-7, with D possibly matching TRBD2 (6 bases). The CDR3 is made up of 15 amino acids. The V gene's germline CDR1 is SEHNR and CDR2 FQNEAQ (reference sequence). V was shortened by 5 bases and J by 3 bases, with 17 bases between the two germline ends. CDR3 residues: CASSPWSLASYEQYF. The CDR3 DNA reads as TGTGCCAGCAGCCCCTGGTCTCTAGCGAGCTACGAGCAGTACTTC.

This clone showed up just a few times. In nucleotides, the CDR3 is TGTGCCAGCAGTGAAGCGCACGACAGGGGCGAGCAGTACTTC. This encodes CASSEAHDRGEQYF. The chain links TRBV6-1 to TRBJ2-7; 8 positions agree with TRBD1. Trimming at V came to 0 bases and at J to 6 bases, leaving 4 bases not matched to a gene. Germline CDR1 and CDR2: MNHNS and SASEGT. The CDR3 totals 14 residues.

The chain links TRBV5-6 to TRBJ1-1; a possible D gene is TRBD1 (6 bases). Germline V gene lookup returns CDR1 SGHDT and CDR2 YYEEEE. This CDR3 is 15 amino acids long. The ends were cut back, 4 bases at V and 5 bases at J, with 18 bases in the middle. The DNA for the CDR3 is TGTGCCAGCAGCCCCGGGCCACAGGGCAGTACTGAAGCTTTCTTT. It yields the protein CASSPGPQGSTEAFF. The full variable domain, in which reference TRBV5-6 and TRBJ1-1 provide the parts outside the CDR3, is DAGVTQSPTHLIKTRGQQVTLRCSPKSGHDTVSWYQQALGQGPQFIFQYYEEEERQRGNFPDRFSGHQFPNYSSELNVNALLLGDSALYLCASSPGPQGSTEAFFGQGTRLTVV.

As concerns this clone: Relative to the germline gene, one junction end is altered; a read error may explain this. The chain couples TRBV6-1 to TRBJ1-1, with 9 bases that match TRBD1. Germline V gene sequence: CDR1 MNHNS, CDR2 SASEGT. The CDR3 is 16 residues long. In DNA, the CDR3 is TGTGCCAGCAGAGAAGGACAGGGGATATCGAACACTGAAGCTTTCTTT. Protein sequence: CASREGQGISNTEAFF.

The chain's CDR3 is CASSPGLAGVTDTQYF. CDR3 bases: TGCGCCAGCAGTCCGGGACTAGCGGGAGTTACAGATACGCAGTATTTT. The chain combines TRBV10-2 with TRBJ2-3, with 14 nucleotides matching TRBD2. The CDR3 has 16 residues. The germline V gene encodes CDR1 WSHSY and CDR2 SAAADI. The junction had 4 bases not matched to a gene; V was cut back by 5 bases and J by 3 bases.

The DNA for the CDR3 is TGTGCCAGCAGTTTTATCGAGACTATGCAGTACTTC. Protein sequence: CASSFIETMQYF. This sequence joins TRBV28 and TRBJ2-7, with D possibly matching TRBD2 (5 bases). The V gene's germline CDR1 is MDHEN and CDR2 SYDVKM. V dropped 3 bases and J dropped 9 bases, with 12 bases sitting between them. This CDR3 spans 12 amino acids.

This rearrangement joins TRBV29-1 to TRBJ1-1, with D possibly being TRBD1 (5 bases). Germline-derived CDR1 and CDR2 are SQVTM and ANQGSEA. The V and J ends lost 4 bases and 8 bases respectively, with 17 bases between them. This CDR3 has 13 residues. CDR3 region: CSVAQTLGGEAFF. Here the CDR3 DNA reads TGCAGCGTTGCCCAGACTTTGGGGGGAGAAGCTTTCTTT.

The chain combines TRBV21-1 with TRBJ2-3; TRBD2 is the table's D call and was not checked against the DNA. TRBV21-1 corresponds to a pseudogene. CDR3 length: 14 residues. Written as DNA, the CDR3 is TGTGCCAGTCAGGGCGGGGGGAGCACAGATACGCAGTATTTT. It translates to CASQGGGSTDTQYF.

The V and J genes are TRBV29-1 and TRBJ1-1; D remains unclear. CDR3 length: 14 amino acids. Deletions cut 8 bases from V and 1 base from J, with 17 bases between. Germline V gene lookup returns CDR1 SQVTM and CDR2 ANQGSEA. The CDR3 reads CSSVTARRNTEAFF. The CDR3 region has the DNA TGCAGCTCCGTAACCGCACGGAGGAACACTGAAGCTTTCTTT.

V and J are TRBV6-1 and TRBJ2-5, with D perhaps matching TRBD1 (5 bases). This CDR3 contains 16 residues. Germline CDR1 and CDR2: MNHNS and SASEGT. With 2 bases removed from V and 5 bases from J, the gap between germline ends came to 18 bases. In nucleotides, the CDR3 is TGTGCCAGCAGTGAATTGAAGGGGCCATCGATCGAGACCCAGTACTTC. Its protein product is CASSELKGPSIETQYF.

This rearrangement joins TRBV5-1 to TRBJ1-2; TRBD1 matches 12 bases. CDR3 size: 14 residues. J lost 9 bases, V lost 0 bases, and 3 bases had no gene match. The germline gives CDR1 SGHRS, CDR2 YFSETQ. The CDR3 here is CASSLEGTGGSYTF. The CDR3, as DNA: TGCGCCAGCAGCTTGGAGGGGACAGGGGGCAGCTACACCTTC.

This clone came up a few times. V and J are TRBV6-5 and TRBJ1-5, with a tentative D call TRBD1 (5 bases). From germline, CDR1 is MNHEY and CDR2 SVGAGI. The V end lost 6 bases, the J end lost 4 bases, and 10 bases lay between the germline ends. The CDR3 length is 13 residues. The CDR3, as DNA: TGTGCCAGCAGGTTCGACAGAAATCAGCCCCAGCATTTT. Translating gives CASRFDRNQPQHF.

The V call is TRBV7-2, the J call TRBJ2-7; maybe TRBD1 (5 bases). This CDR3 contains 14 residues. V lost 5 bases and J lost 2, with 13 bases in between. Germline V gene sequence: CDR1 SGHTA, CDR2 FQGNSA. CDR3 amino acids: CASSTRTLTYEQYF. DNA of the CDR3: TGTGCCAGCAGCACCAGGACACTTACCTACGAGCAGTACTTC.

The sample holds one count of this clone. The chain combines TRBV7-2 with TRBJ2-7; no firm D call. Germline CDR1 SGHTA, CDR2 FQGNSA. Trimming stripped 2 bases from V and 2 bases from J, with 7 bases between. The CDR3 loop spans 13 amino acids. CDR3 sequence: CASSLNDPYEQYF. DNA for the CDR3: TGTGCCAGCAGCTTAAACGACCCCTACGAGCAGTACTTC.

The rearrangement uses TRBV28 and TRBJ2-3; perhaps TRBD2 as D (7 bases). V lost 7 bases to trimming and J lost 4 bases, with 18 bases between them. The germline V gene has CDR1 MDHEN and CDR2 SYDVKM. CDR3 length: 15 amino acids. The CDR3 DNA sequence: TGTGCCAGCAACTGGGGGGGGCGCCGGTCAGATACGCAGTATTTT. This sequence encodes CASNWGGRRSDTQYF.

The chain recombines TRBV6-1 with TRBJ2-2; 12 positions match TRBD2. Looked up from germline, CDR1 is MNHNS and CDR2 is SASEGT. The V segment lost 7 bases and the J segment 5 bases; nucleotides outside the gene matches: 5. There are 15 residues in the CDR3. The CDR3 DNA is TGTGCCAGCACCCTACTAGCGGGAGGAACCGGGGAGCTGTTTTTT. Its translation is CASTLLAGGTGELFF.

V usage is TRBV7-9 and J usage is TRBJ1-2; D is undetermined. This CDR3 has 17 amino acids. V lost 5 bases and J lost 4, with 23 bases in between. CDR1 and CDR2 from the germline V gene are SEHNR and FQNEAQ (reference sequence). The CDR3 nucleotides read TGTGCCAGCAGCCAATTCGTTGGCGGGATCAAGGGCTATGGCTACACCTTC. Its protein is CASSQFVGGIKGYGYTF.

The rearrangement joins TRBV7-9 to TRBJ2-6; D is possibly TRBD1 (8 bases). Per the germline V gene, CDR1 is SEHNR and CDR2 is FQNEAQ (reference sequence). The CDR3 contains 17 residues. Trimming cost V 4 bases and J 5 bases, with 18 bases left between them. CDR3 in DNA: TGTGCCAGCAGCTCTAACAGGGGGGGCTATAGGGCCAACGTCCTGACTTTC. Its translation: CASSSNRGGYRANVLTF.

This clone was found once. The V gene is TRBV7-9, the J gene TRBJ1-1; 9 nucleotides agree with TRBD1. J lost 3 bases, V lost 4 bases, and 9 bases had no gene match. CDR1 and CDR2 (germline): SEHNR, FQNEAQ (reference sequence). The CDR3 length is 16 residues. The CDR3 region is CASSSTGTGRHTEAFF. For the CDR3, the DNA is TGTGCCAGCAGCTCCACCGGGACAGGGAGACACACTGAAGCTTTCTTT.

The chain carries TRBV6-5 and TRBJ2-7; D is unresolved. Per the germline V gene, CDR1 is MNHEY and CDR2 is SVGAGI. The CDR3 spans 13 residues. Trimming removed 5 bases from V and 3 bases from J, with 11 bases in between. Written as DNA, the CDR3 is TGTGCCAGCAGTCTCCGGGCAAACTACGAGCAGTACTTC. Encoded protein: CASSLRANYEQYF.

This chain joins TRBV15 and TRBJ1-4; D unresolved. CDR3 length: 13 amino acids. With 3 bases removed from V and 8 bases from J, the gap between germline ends came to 10 bases. Germline assignment: CDR1 LNHNV and CDR2 YYDKDF (reference sequence). The CDR3 coding sequence is TGTGCCACCAGCAGGGGGTTTCAGGAAAAACTGTTTTTT. Translation gives CATSRGFQEKLFF.

This clone was counted once. The DNA of the CDR3 is TGCGCCAGCAGCTTGGCGCCTAGCGGGAGTTACGAGCAGTACTTC. It is translated as CASSLAPSGSYEQYF. V usage is TRBV5-1 and J usage is TRBJ2-7, with 10 bases lining up with TRBD2. The junction had 4 bases not matched to a gene; V was cut back by 0 bases and J by 4 bases. The CDR3 sequence is 15 residues long. Germline V lookup: CDR1 SGHRS, CDR2 YFSETQ.